This TCR beta chain emerged from a study of T-cell reconstitution after alpha-beta-depleted transplantation in children. The study's findings and limits: At around two months after transplant, the alpha-beta T cells were reportedly derived from several hundred expanded clones that came from non-depleted graft cells.

The library targeted TCRbeta and was prepared with unique molecular identifiers. In TCRdb, the PCR reads were re-called with MiXCR into one record per CDR3 protein. The sample has hundreds of thousands of distinct CDR3 sequences; around 15% are singletons. The table lists this clonotype with many counts. Antigen: not known. The CDR3 sequence is 13 residues long. The V end was cut by 8 bases, the J end by 0 bases, with 8 bases between. Germline CDR1 reads MNHEY; CDR2 reads SVGAGI. The starting material was PBMCs, mostly from graft donor cells, obtained 360 days after TCRalphabeta/CD19-depleted stem cell transplant. This sequence was found in a male patient between 2 and 15 years old who had a stem cell transplant for acute lymphoblastic leukemia, so the T cells may come from the graft donor. This chain connects TRBV6-5 to TRBJ1-5; no reliable D call. The DNA of the CDR3 is TGTGCCAGCGCTGCTAATAGCAATCAGCCCCAGCATTTT. Translation: CASAANSNQPQHF.